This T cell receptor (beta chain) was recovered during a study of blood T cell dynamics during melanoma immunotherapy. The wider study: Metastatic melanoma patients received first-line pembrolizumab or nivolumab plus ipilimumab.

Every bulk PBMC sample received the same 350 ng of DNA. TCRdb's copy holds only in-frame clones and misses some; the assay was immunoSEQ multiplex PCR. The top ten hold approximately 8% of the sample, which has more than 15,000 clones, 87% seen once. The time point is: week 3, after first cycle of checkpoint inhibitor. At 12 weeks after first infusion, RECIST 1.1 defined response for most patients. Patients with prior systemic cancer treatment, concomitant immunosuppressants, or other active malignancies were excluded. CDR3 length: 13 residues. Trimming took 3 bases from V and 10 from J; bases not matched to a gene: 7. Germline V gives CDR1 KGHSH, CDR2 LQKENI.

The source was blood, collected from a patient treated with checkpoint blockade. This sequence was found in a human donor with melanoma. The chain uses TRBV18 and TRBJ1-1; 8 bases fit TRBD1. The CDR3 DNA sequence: TGTGCCAGCTCACCGGGACAGGACTTAGGAGCTTTCTTT. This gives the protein CASSPGQDLGAFF. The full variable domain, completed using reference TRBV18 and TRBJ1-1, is NAGVMQNPRHLVRRRGQEARLRCSPMKGHSHVYWYRQLPEEGLKFMVYLQKENIIDESGMPKERFSAEFPKEGPSILRIQQVVRGDSAAYFCASSPGQDLGAFFGQGTRLTVV.